The T cell receptor beta chain described here comes from a study of T cells after yellow fever vaccination. Overall study findings and caveats: Clones that expanded after primary vaccination mostly reappeared after the booster (roughly 96% CD4, approximately 89% CD8). Of the clonotypes, a small share occurred in both CD4 and CD8 compartments. Faster peaking, at day 5 versus 15, marked a secondary response that was weaker.

Ten or more counts support this clonotype. TCRdb called the 5' RACE reads again in MiXCR, with one record for every CDR3 protein. The sample carries about 4,300 distinct CDR3 sequences, over 3% recorded once. The length of the CDR3 is 16 residues. Germline-derived CDR1 and CDR2 are SGHTA and FQGNSA. The J segment lost 5 bases and the V segment lost 4 bases, leaving 10 bases of the junction unmatched. V usage is TRBV7-2 and J usage is TRBJ2-7; 11 nucleotides match TRBD2. This receptor was taken from a man aged 30 to 45 who received the YFV17D yellow fever vaccine. The starting material was PBMCs, either bulk or a sorted T-cell subset (CD4+, CD8+, memory, or dextramer-sorted; not recorded which), obtained 15 days after the yellow fever booster vaccination. CDR3: CASSWPSGRKRDEQYF. CDR3 nucleotide sequence: TGTGCCAGCAGCTGGCCTAGCGGGAGGAAACGGGACGAGCAGTACTTC.